This passage covers 32 T cell receptor beta chains from one sample sequenced in a study of T cell changes during pregnancy in multiple sclerosis (dated by TCRdb to between 2018 and 2020). Library method: the immunoSEQ multiplex PCR assay. TCRdb's version of the immuneACCESS table is confined to in-frame rearrangements and falls short of the full clone set. An unresolved V gene accounts for under half of the shortfall where checked; the remainder is of unknown origin. Recorded for this sample are 85,000 to 100,000 clones; under 95% of them occurred a single time. The ten most abundant clones make up 0.85% to 0.95% of the sample. Sequenced here: peripheral blood, sampled before pregnancy. Receptors originate from a female donor with multiple sclerosis, enrolled in a pregnancy study.

J is TRBJ2-3 and V is TRBV19; 7 bases align to TRBD1. CDR3 length equals 19 residues. With 5 bases clipped from V and 4 bases from J, the junction kept 21 bases outside the gene matches. Germline V gives CDR1 LNHDA, CDR2 SQIVND (reference sequence). CDR3 amino acids: CASSVPGTAHLEGADTQYF. The CDR3 DNA sequence: TGTGCCAGTAGTGTACCCGGGACAGCGCATCTCGAGGGGGCAGATACGCAGTATTTT.

This sequence joins TRBV10-3 and TRBJ1-1, with D unclear. Germline values: CDR1 ENHRY, CDR2 SYGVKD. Trimming cost V 4 bases and J 2 bases, with 17 bases left between them. CDR3 size: 16 residues. The CDR3 region is CAISVRMGGNNTEAFF. The CDR3, as DNA: TGTGCCATCAGTGTACGGATGGGAGGGAACAACACTGAAGCTTTCTTT.

The V and J genes are TRBV15 and TRBJ2-1; 7 bases fit TRBD2. V lost 3 bases to trimming and J lost 9 bases; unmatched junction nucleotides: 8. The CDR3 is 14 amino acids. Per germline, CDR1 LNHNV and CDR2 YYDKDF (reference sequence). The CDR3 DNA follows: TGTGCCACCAGCAGTCCGGGACTAAACACTGAGCAGTTCTTC. Protein: CATSSPGLNTEQFF.

This clone was recorded only once. The V call is TRBV6-1, the J call TRBJ1-5, with D maybe TRBD1 (6 bases). CDR3 length equals 12 residues. In germline, CDR1 is MNHNS, CDR2 SASEGT. Trimming removed 6 bases at V and 4 bases at J, with 7 bases between. CDR3 nucleotide sequence: TGTGCCAGCAGGGACAGTAATCAGCCCCAGCATTTT. Amino acids: CASRDSNQPQHF.

The chain combines TRBV7-9 with TRBJ1-1; the D gene is possibly TRBD1 (6 bases). Per germline, CDR1 SEHNR and CDR2 FQNEAQ (reference sequence). The length of the CDR3 is 14 residues. V shed 0 bases and J shed 4 bases, with 9 bases lying between them. CDR3 in amino acids: CASSLAGHLTEAFF. CDR3 coding DNA: TGTGCCAGCAGCTTAGCGGGACACCTCACTGAAGCTTTCTTT.

This chain links TRBV7-6 with TRBJ1-5; D perhaps matches TRBD1 (6 bases). The germline CDR1 and CDR2 sequences are SGHVS and FNYEAQ. V lost 5 bases, J lost 2 bases, and 10 bases lay in between. CDR3 length equals 14 residues. CDR3 protein: CASSPAGGNQPQHF. CDR3 DNA: TGTGCCAGCAGCCCCGCAGGGGGCAATCAGCCCCAGCATTTT.

The chain has TRBV18 and TRBJ2-7; D is perhaps TRBD2 (6 bases). This CDR3 spans 12 amino acids. Trimming shortened V by 8 bases and J by 6 bases, and 14 bases separated the two germline ends. Germline V gene data show CDR1 as KGHSH and CDR2 as LQKENI. The CDR3 is CASRAGSAEQYF. In DNA, the CDR3 is TGTGCCAGCCGGGCGGGGTCCGCCGAGCAGTACTTC.

The chain combines TRBV5-4 with TRBJ2-3; no clear D. Trimming took off 0 bases at V and 4 bases at J, with 6 bases between the two ends. The length of the CDR3 is 13 residues. Germline values: CDR1 SGHNT, CDR2 YYREEE (reference sequence). The CDR3 region is CASSLASSDTQYF. The DNA of the CDR3 is TGTGCCAGCAGCTTGGCCAGTTCAGATACGCAGTATTTT.

The chain links TRBV7-2 to TRBJ2-7; TRBD1 matches 7 bases. The V and J ends lost 4 bases and 2 bases, in that order; junction bases with no gene match: 14. The CDR3 loop spans 17 amino acids. Per the germline V gene, CDR1 is SGHTA and CDR2 is FQGNSA. The CDR3 DNA reads as TGTGCCAGCAGCTCCACGGAGCCGGGACAGCGAACCTACGAGCAGTACTTC. Encoded protein: CASSSTEPGQRTYEQYF.

The rearrangement joins TRBV2 to TRBJ2-1, with a weak D call TRBD2 (5 bases). CDR1 and CDR2 from the germline V gene are SNHLY and FYNNEI. V dropped 8 bases and J dropped 5 bases, with 28 bases sitting between them. This CDR3 has 18 residues. CDR3 sequence (DNA): TGTGCCAGCTGGGGTCGGGATCATTTCCCCGCTAGGGACAATGAGCAGTTCTTC. It codes for CASWGRDHFPARDNEQFF.

The V call is TRBV27, the J call TRBJ1-1; unclear D gene. CDR3 length: 16 residues. Trimming left V 2 bases short and J 0 bases short, with 13 bases between. Germline CDR1 MNHEY, CDR2 SMNVEV (reference sequence). CDR3 sequence (DNA): TGTGCCAGCAGTTTAACTCCTGCGGCCTTGAACACTGAAGCTTTCTTT. This encodes CASSLTPAALNTEAFF.

The CDR3 DNA follows: TGTGCCAGCAGTTACGCGTCTGGGGCCAACGTCCTGACTTTC. This codes for CASSYASGANVLTF. The chain joins TRBV27 to TRBJ2-6; D is undetermined. V lost 4 bases to trimming and J lost 1 base, with 5 bases between them. CDR1 and CDR2 from the germline V gene are MNHEY and SMNVEV (reference sequence). This CDR3 contains 14 residues.

The J gene is TRBJ2-1, the V gene TRBV27, with D possibly TRBD1 on 7 matching bases. Trimming took off 4 bases at V and 4 bases at J, with 20 bases between the two ends. The CDR3 covers 17 residues. Germline V gene lookup returns CDR1 MNHEY and CDR2 SMNVEV (reference sequence). The CDR3 reads CASSYASTGRFYNEQFF. The DNA for the CDR3 is TGTGCCAGCAGTTATGCCTCGACAGGGAGGTTTTACAATGAGCAGTTCTTC.

This sequence joins TRBV25-1 and TRBJ1-1; 10 bases line up with TRBD1. The CDR3 has 12 residues. Trimming removed 7 bases from V and 7 bases from J; junction bases left unmatched: 3. The germline CDR1 and CDR2 sequences are MGHDK and SYGVNS. In DNA form, the CDR3 reads TGTGCCAGCATCCGGGACAGGGGTGAAGCTTTCTTT. It encodes CASIRDRGEAFF.

This chain uses TRBV6-5 with TRBJ2-7; 9 bases map to TRBD2. The V gene end was trimmed by 6 bases and the J gene end by 0 bases; junction bases not matched to a gene: 3. Looked up from germline, CDR1 is MNHEY and CDR2 is SVGAGI. This CDR3 contains 14 residues. DNA of the CDR3: TGTGCCAGCAGCCTTAGCGGGAGCTCCTACGAGCAGTACTTC. It yields the protein CASSLSGSSYEQYF.

The CDR3 sequence is CAIRGTGQTEAFF. In DNA form, the CDR3 reads TGTGCCATCAGAGGAACAGGGCAAACTGAAGCTTTCTTT. The J gene is TRBJ1-1, the V gene TRBV10-3; D perhaps matches TRBD1 (6 bases). The germline V and J ends were trimmed by 6 bases and 5 bases, with 13 bases remaining between them. This CDR3 is 13 amino acids long. Germline loops: CDR1 ENHRY, CDR2 SYGVKD.

In this sample, this clone turned up a few times. The rearrangement joins TRBV20-1 to TRBJ1-1; D remains ambiguous. Per the germline V gene, CDR1 is DFQATT and CDR2 is SNEGSKA (reference sequence). Trimming cost V 6 bases and J 7 bases, with 12 bases left between them. The CDR3 extends over 11 amino acids. In DNA form, the CDR3 reads TGCAGTGCCCCCCGAGGGTATGAAGCTTTCTTT. Translating gives CSAPRGYEAFF.

This sequence joins TRBV4-1 and TRBJ2-7, with 13 bases matching TRBD2. The length of the CDR3 is 15 residues. Germline CDR1 is MGHRA and CDR2 is YSYEKL. The V gene end was trimmed by 1 base and the J gene end by 5 bases; junction bases not matched to a gene: 2. The CDR3 DNA follows: TGCGCCAGCAGCCAAGGCGGGACTAGCGGGAACGAGCAGTACTTC. Encoded protein: CASSQGGTSGNEQYF.

This clone has a single count. The chain has TRBV7-2 and TRBJ2-7, with D perhaps matching TRBD2 (6 bases). Germline assignment: CDR1 SGHTA and CDR2 FQGNSA. The CDR3 is 15 residues long. V was clipped by 0 bases and J by 0 bases, with 9 bases between them. The CDR3 protein is CASSLALTSSYEQYF. In nucleotides, the CDR3 is TGTGCCAGCAGCTTAGCCCTGACTAGCTCCTACGAGCAGTACTTC.

This chain uses TRBV27 with TRBJ2-1; D may be TRBD1 (5 bases). V was trimmed by 4 bases and J by 12 bases, leaving 13 bases between them. CDR3 size: 12 residues. Germline CDR1 reads MNHEY; CDR2 reads SMNVEV (reference sequence). CDR3 sequence: CASSSAPTGQFF. The DNA of the CDR3 is TGTGCCAGCAGTTCGGCCCCTACAGGGCAGTTCTTC.

The J gene is TRBJ2-1, the V gene TRBV4-2; D not certain. This CDR3 comprises 17 residues. The V end was cut by 2 bases, the J end by 1 base, with 15 bases between. Germline CDR1 is LGHNA and CDR2 is YNFKEQ. The DNA of the CDR3 is TGTGCCAGCAGCCAAACCCCAGAGGCAACTTCCTACAATGAGCAGTTCTTC. It encodes CASSQTPEATSYNEQFF.

The V gene is TRBV15, the J gene TRBJ2-7; 7 nucleotides agree with TRBD2. V dropped 0 bases and J dropped 0; count of bases not matched to a gene: 5. This CDR3 region has 16 residues. CDR1 and CDR2 (germline): LNHNV, YYDKDF (reference sequence). The DNA of the CDR3 is TGTGCCACCAGCAGAGATGGGCTAGCGGCCTCCTACGAGCAGTACTTC. Amino acid sequence: CATSRDGLAASYEQYF.

The gene calls are TRBV19 and TRBJ2-1; 7 positions agree with TRBD1. J lost 1 base, V lost 3 bases, and 3 bases had no gene match. Germline-derived CDR1 and CDR2 are LNHDA and SQIVND (reference sequence). The CDR3 is 15 residues long. Written as DNA, the CDR3 is TGTGCCAGTAGTATGCCAGGGGGATCCTACAATGAGCAGTTCTTC. It is translated as CASSMPGGSYNEQFF.

The chain recombines TRBV19 with TRBJ2-1; D might be TRBD2 (5 bases). Trimming removed 2 bases from V and 6 bases from J, with 20 bases in between. Germline V gene sequence: CDR1 LNHDA, CDR2 SQIVND (reference sequence). This CDR3 is built from 17 residues. In nucleotides, the CDR3 is TGTGCCAGTAGTATAAAGGAGGCCTCCTTCGGCGGCAATGAGCAGTTCTTC. Residues: CASSIKEASFGGNEQFF.

CDR3 in DNA: TGTGCCAGCAGTGAAAGGATAGGGGGCCTCCCCTCCTACGAGCAGTACTTC. Its translation: CASSERIGGLPSYEQYF. The rearrangement links TRBV6-1 to TRBJ2-7, with 7 bases that match TRBD1. The CDR3 extends over 17 amino acids. The J segment lost 0 bases and the V segment lost 2 bases, leaving 10 bases of the junction unmatched. CDR1 is MNHNS, CDR2 SASEGT, per germline.

This chain uses TRBV6-1 with TRBJ2-2; 12 bases map to TRBD2. V shed 5 bases, J shed 8 bases, and the junction held 3 bases outside the gene matches. This CDR3 contains 14 residues. CDR1 MNHNS and CDR2 SASEGT come from the germline V gene. The CDR3 DNA follows: TGTGCCAGCAGTTGGACTAGCGGGAAAGGGGAGCTGTTTTTT. Its protein is CASSWTSGKGELFF.

The table lists this clone with a count of one. This chain links TRBV7-3 with TRBJ2-3; 12 bases line up with TRBD2. V shed 2 bases, J shed 5 bases, and the junction held 5 bases outside the gene matches. The CDR3 spans 16 residues. CDR1 is SGHTA, CDR2 FQGTGA, per germline. CDR3: CASSLASGGARDTQYF. CDR3 coding DNA: TGTGCCAGCAGCTTAGCTAGCGGGGGGGCCAGAGATACGCAGTATTTT.

V gene TRBV15 combines with J gene TRBJ2-5; 12 nucleotides agree with TRBD2. Germline V lookup: CDR1 LNHNV, CDR2 YYDKDF (reference sequence). The V gene end was trimmed by 7 bases and the J gene end by 0 bases; junction bases not matched to a gene: 6. The CDR3 is 16 residues long. CDR3 DNA sequence: TGTGCCACCACCCAGACTAGCGGGGGTAACCAAGAGACCCAGTACTTC. Amino acid sequence: CATTQTSGGNQETQYF.

CDR3 DNA: TGTGCCGGGGGACAGGGGGCCGAGAGCTCCTACAATGAGCAGTTCTTC. This codes for CAGGQGAESSYNEQFF. V gene TRBV9 combines with J gene TRBJ2-1; TRBD1 agrees at 12 bases. The ends lost 10 bases at V and 0 bases at J; junction bases unmatched: 8. The CDR3 sequence is 16 residues long. The V gene's germline CDR1 is SGDLS and CDR2 YYNGEE.

This clone was observed a handful of times. The chain recombines TRBV6-5 with TRBJ1-5, with 9 bases aligning to TRBD1. V lost 6 bases and J lost 2; bases outside the gene matches: 5. CDR1 is MNHEY, CDR2 SVGAGI, per germline. The CDR3 length is 15 residues. The CDR3 sequence is CASRQQGAGNQPQHF. As DNA, the CDR3 is TGTGCCAGCAGACAACAGGGGGCTGGCAATCAGCCCCAGCATTTT.

The V call is TRBV21-1, the J call TRBJ2-7; the listed D gene, TRBD1, was not tested against the DNA. TRBV21-1 is a pseudogene segment. CDR3 length: 17 residues. The CDR3: CASSKRSGRGQPYEQYF. The CDR3 DNA reads as TGTGCCAGCAGCAAACGGTCGGGCAGGGGGCAACCCTACGAGCAGTACTTC.

With respect to this clone: Other DNA sequences from this sample encode an identical CDR3 as well. V is TRBV11-3 and J is TRBJ2-3; 7 nucleotides align to TRBD2. The V gene end was trimmed by 5 bases and the J gene end by 3 bases; junction bases not matched to a gene: 8. Per germline, CDR1 SGHNT and CDR2 YENEEA. The CDR3 spans 15 residues. CDR3: CASSPGGGPTDTQYF. In DNA form, the CDR3 reads TGTGCCAGCAGCCCTGGGGGAGGGCCGACAGATACGCAGTATTTT.